The rows below give T cell receptor beta chains drawn from one sample of a study of blood T cell repertoires in COVID-19. Clones were read by immunoSEQ multiplex PCR, and TCRdb kept only the in-frame ones, dropping some. The repertoire consists of 230,000 or so clones, with 80% to 85% occurring once and the leading ten covering under 5%. Material: peripheral blood. Receptors originate from a man aged 45-65 years with active or convalescent COVID-19. The CDR3 runs from the conserved cysteine through the conserved F or W. The D gene is left open where the match is weak. The size entry is marked missing in some rows and otherwise reads once, few, many or a size class.

>14|TRBV7-3|-|TRBJ2-5|TRBD2
CASSLAGGPETQYF
TGTGCCAGCAGCCTAGCGGGGGGGCCAGAGACCCAGTACTTC
>14|TRBV19|-|TRBJ1-1|-
CASSEQGVDTEAFF
TGTGCCAGTAGTGAACAGGGCGTGGACACTGAAGCTTTCTTT
>15|TRBV5-4|-|TRBJ2-1|-
CASSLDRPTYNEQFF
TGTGCCAGCAGCTTGGACAGGCCGACCTACAATGAGCAGTTCTTC
>16|TRBV29-1|once|TRBJ1-1|-
CSVPSGEGVVGTEAFF
TGCAGCGTCCCAAGTGGTGAGGGGGTGGTGGGGACTGAAGCTTTCTTT
>17|TRBV5-1|-|TRBJ2-3|TRBD2
CASSLVERGSRTDTQYF
TGCGCCAGCAGCTTGGTTGAGCGGGGGTCCCGCACAGATACGCAGTATTTT
>16|TRBV19|-|TRBJ1-2|TRBD1
CASRPTGTGGNYGYTF
TGTGCCAGTAGGCCCACCGGGACAGGGGGTAACTATGGCTACACCTTC
>14|TRBV6-6|-|TRBJ1-3|-
CASSYPSSGNTIYF
TGTGCCAGCAGTTACCCCAGCTCTGGAAACACCATATATTTT
>15|TRBV15|few|TRBJ1-5|-
CATSRDYMSNQPQHF
TGTGCCACCAGCAGAGATTACATGAGCAATCAGCCCCAGCATTTT
>15|TRBV7-9|-|TRBJ2-7|-
CASSLDLVPSYEQYF
TGTGCCAGCAGCTTAGACTTAGTTCCTTCCTACGAGCAGTACTTC
>16|TRBV5-1|once|TRBJ1-6|-
CASSLDRQGPNSPLHF
TGCGCCAGCAGCTTGGATCGCCAGGGCCCAAATTCACCCCTCCACTTT
>14|TRBV11-2|-|TRBJ2-5|-
CASSSGVAGETQYF
TGTGCCAGCAGTTCAGGGGTAGCGGGAGAGACCCAGTACTTC
>12|TRBV28|-|TRBJ1-5|-
CASKAGNQPQHF
TGTGCCAGCAAGGCGGGGAATCAGCCCCAGCATTTT
>14|TRBV20-1|-|TRBJ2-2|-
CSASRGINTGELFF
TGCAGTGCTAGTCGGGGGATTAACACCGGGGAGCTGTTTTTT
>14|TRBV7-2|-|TRBJ2-5|TRBD1
CASSLDRGRETQYF
TGTGCCAGCAGCTTAGACAGGGGCCGGGAGACCCAGTACTTC
>15|TRBV5-4|few|TRBJ1-6|-
CASSLAPGDGSPLHF
TGTGCCAGCAGCTTGGCCCCCGGGGATGGTTCACCCCTCCACTTT
>16|TRBV21-1|-|TRBJ1-3|-
CASSKSGGGGGNTIYF
TGTGCCAGCAGCAAATCGGGGGGTGGAGGTGGAAACACCATATATTTT
>14|TRBV30|-|TRBJ1-1|TRBD1
CAWTWDRGTTEAFF
TGTGCCTGGACCTGGGACAGGGGGACGACTGAAGCTTTCTTT
>14|TRBV6-6|-|TRBJ1-5|-
CASTTTGFSQPQHF
TGTGCCAGCACCACAACAGGGTTCAGTCAGCCCCAGCATTTT
>14|TRBV29-1|-|TRBJ2-7|TRBD2
CSVIRASGSYEQYF
TGCAGCGTTATAAGGGCTAGCGGTTCCTACGAGCAGTACTTC
>15|TRBV23-1|-|TRBJ1-5|-
CASDNSGTSYQPQHF
TGCGCCAGCGATAATTCCGGGACATCCTATCAGCCCCAGCATTTT
>10|TRBV20-1|-|TRBJ2-3|-
CSALTDTQYF
TGCAGTGCTCTTACAGATACGCAGTATTTT
>16|TRBV5-6|-|TRBJ1-5|-
CASSFRGEVSNQPQHF
TGTGCCAGCAGCTTTCGGGGGGAAGTTAGCAATCAGCCCCAGCATTTT
>14|TRBV4-2|-|TRBJ1-2|-
CASSQGLGRGGYTF
TGTGCCAGCAGCCAAGGGCTGGGTAGGGGGGGCTACACCTTC
>13|TRBV12-5|-|TRBJ2-7|-
CASGPAASYEQYF
TGTGCTAGTGGTCCCGCCGCGTCCTACGAGCAGTACTTC
>15|TRBV7-2|-|TRBJ2-1|TRBD2
CASSSPGGPSNEQFF
TGTGCCAGCAGCTCGCCGGGGGGGCCTTCCAATGAGCAGTTCTTC
>12|TRBV11-1|few|TRBJ2-7|-
CASSLDLREQYF
TGTGCCAGCAGCTTAGATCTCCGCGAGCAGTACTTC
>15|TRBV27|-|TRBJ2-3|TRBD1
CASSLGQGATDTQYF
TGTGCCAGCAGTCTCGGACAGGGGGCGACAGATACGCAGTATTTT
>15|TRBV9|-|TRBJ2-6|-
CASSDSFAGANVLTF
TGTGCCAGCAGCGACTCCTTTGCTGGGGCCAACGTCCTGACTTTC
>13|TRBV19|-|TRBJ2-7|-
CASSTPRGDEQYF
TGTGCCAGTAGTACCCCTCGCGGGGACGAGCAGTACTTC
>18|TRBV29-1|-|TRBJ2-1|TRBD2
CSVVTGATSGGSYNEQFF
TGCAGCGTTGTTACGGGGGCGACTAGCGGGGGTTCCTACAATGAGCAGTTCTTC
>15|TRBV6-5|once|TRBJ2-1|-
CASSSGGANPGEQFF
TGTGCCAGCAGTTCGGGCGGGGCCAACCCCGGTGAGCAGTTCTTC
>13|TRBV5-4|-|TRBJ1-2|-
CASSLNLLYGYTF
TGTGCCAGCAGCTTGAATCTCCTCTATGGCTACACCTTC